This entry concerns a single T cell receptor (beta chain). Its antigen is currently not known. Base-call qualities are not available, and no considerably larger clone is one nucleotide away. The data were obtained in a study of T cell repertoires in cytomegalovirus infection (dated by TCRdb to the late 2010s). About the investigation overall: The peptide stimulations were aimed at well-studied HLA-B-restricted epitopes as well as recently identified HLA-C-restricted CMV epitopes, whose presentation resists viral immunomodulation. The HLA type of each donor mattered for the analysis, because public TCR beta signatures pointed to carriage of CMV infection along with the matching HLA type.

The germline V and J ends show losses of 0 bases and 7 bases respectively, and no gene match explains 6 bases of the junction. The germline V gene (reference sequence) supplies CDR1 DFQATT and CDR2 SNEGSKA. From its cysteine to its phenylalanine, the CDR3 spans 15 amino acids. The retained sequence is limited to the CDR3, 45 bases, with the frame set at the first base. The treatment or condition label on this specimen signifies: in vitro stimulation with specific CMV peptide epitopes to enrich CMV-specific T cells. Sequencing instrument: Illumina HiSeq 1500. TCRdb reprocessing: public reads trimmed at Q25 with fastp, clones called with MiXCR, in-frame beta chains kept. Each entry is one CDR3 protein sequence, shown with its most common DNA and genes. The sample table shows about 340,000 distinct CDR3 sequences, and 25% to 30% are seen once. The ten largest clones add up to 15% to 25% of the sample.

Overall study outcomes, separate from this receptor: The ex vivo response was dominated by HLA-C-restricted CMV-specific TCR beta clonotypes, which also provided the single most frequent clonotype in two of eight donors. Cumulative frequency of public TCR beta family members discriminated carriers of CMV infection plus the relevant HLA type in this cohort and an independent roughly 330-donor cohort.

This material consisted of cultured PBMCs, taken from culture after CMV antigen stimulation. This TCR derives from a human donor in good health (CMV status not recorded). Some clones in this sample may be carry-over from other donors' samples. The chain employs TRBV20-1 and TRBJ1-6, with 7 middle bases fitting TRBD1. At the DNA level, the sequence is TGCAGTGCTAGAGACCGACAGGGTGGAAATTCACCCCTCCACTTT. The encoded protein is CSARDRQGGNSPLHF.